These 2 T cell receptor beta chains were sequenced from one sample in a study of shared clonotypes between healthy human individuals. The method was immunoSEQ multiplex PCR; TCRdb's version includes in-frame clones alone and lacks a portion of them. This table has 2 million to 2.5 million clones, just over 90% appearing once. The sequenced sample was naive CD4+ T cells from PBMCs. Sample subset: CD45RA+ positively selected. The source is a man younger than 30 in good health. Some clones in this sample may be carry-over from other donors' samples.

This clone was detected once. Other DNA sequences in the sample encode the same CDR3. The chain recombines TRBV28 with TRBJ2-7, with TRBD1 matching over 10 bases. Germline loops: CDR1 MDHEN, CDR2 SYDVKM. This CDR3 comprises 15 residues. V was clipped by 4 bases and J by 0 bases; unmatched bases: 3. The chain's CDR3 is CASSSRTGGSYEQYF. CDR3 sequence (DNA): TGTGCCAGCAGTTCGAGGACAGGGGGCTCCTACGAGCAGTACTTC.

CDR3 sequence reads: CASSRVPGAGGTDTQYF. Here the CDR3 DNA reads TGCGCCAGCAGCAGAGTGCCGGGGGCGGGTGGCACAGATACGCAGTATTTT. This chain connects TRBV5-1 to TRBJ2-3; D is perhaps TRBD1 or TRBD2 (6 bases each). V was clipped by 4 bases and J by 1 base, with 19 bases between them. The CDR3 has 17 residues. Germline-derived CDR1 and CDR2 are SGHRS and YFSETQ.